What follows are 31 T cell receptor beta chains derived from one specimen sequenced in a study of blood T cell repertoires in COVID-19. Only in-frame clones appear in the TCRdb table, and some are missing; sequencing was by immunoSEQ multiplex PCR. The table lists about 140,000 clones, about nine tenths of them singletons. Material: peripheral blood. The receptor source for this set is a man over 45 with active or convalescent COVID-19.

Here the CDR3 DNA reads TGTGCCATCAGTGAGTCGATCTCTGGGGGCGCGAGGAATGAGCAGTTCTTC. This translates into CAISESISGGARNEQFF. This rearrangement joins TRBV10-3 to TRBJ2-1; possibly TRBD1 for D (6 bases). This CDR3 contains 17 residues. CDR1 and CDR2 from the germline V gene are ENHRY and SYGVKD. V was pared by 0 bases and J by 7 bases, with 19 bases between.

This chain connects TRBV5-4 to TRBJ2-2, with TRBD1 matching 7 bases. V lost 4 bases and J lost 4; bases outside the gene matches: 4. This CDR3 contains 14 residues. The germline V gene encodes CDR1 SGHNT and CDR2 YYREEE (reference sequence). The CDR3 DNA sequence: TGTGCCAGCAGCGGGACAGATCGCACCGGGGAGCTGTTTTTT. Protein sequence: CASSGTDRTGELFF.

This rearrangement joins TRBV28 to TRBJ2-7; tentative D call: TRBD2 (5 bases). V was pared by 2 bases and J by 2 bases, with 13 bases between. Germline assignment: CDR1 MDHEN and CDR2 SYDVKM. The CDR3 runs 15 residues. CDR3 in DNA: TGTGCCAGCAGTTTAGAGGGTGGCAGCCCCTACGAGCAGTACTTC. Its protein product is CASSLEGGSPYEQYF.

The gene calls are TRBV7-2 and TRBJ1-5, with D unresolved. V was pared by 3 bases and J by 4 bases, with 7 bases between. Germline values: CDR1 SGHTA, CDR2 FQGNSA. The CDR3 runs to 13 residues. The CDR3 reads CASSLQENQPQHF. In DNA, the CDR3 is TGTGCCAGCAGCTTGCAGGAAAATCAGCCCCAGCATTTT. Supplemented by reference TRBV7-2 and TRBJ1-5, the full variable domain reads GAGVSQSPSNKVTEKGKDVELRCDPISGHTALYWYRQSLGQGLEFLIYFQGNSAPDKSGLPSDRFSAERTGGSVSTLTIQRTQQEDSAVYLCASSLQENQPQHFGDGTRLSIL.

The chain combines TRBV19 with TRBJ2-1, with D maybe TRBD1 (6 bases). The CDR3 has 15 amino acids. The germline V gene has CDR1 LNHDA and CDR2 SQIVND (reference sequence). The germline V and J ends were trimmed by 3 bases and 4 bases, with 13 bases remaining between them. Here the CDR3 DNA reads TGTGCCAGTAGTATTCCCCAGGGGACGTACAATGAGCAGTTCTTC. Protein: CASSIPQGTYNEQFF.

Here the CDR3 reads CASVGRDAQETQYF. For the CDR3, the DNA is TGTGCCAGCGTGGGGAGGGACGCACAAGAGACCCAGTACTTC. The V gene is TRBV2, the J gene TRBJ2-5; 7 bases fit TRBD2. Germline CDR1 is SNHLY and CDR2 is FYNNEI. The CDR3 covers 14 residues. V shed 8 bases, J shed 2 bases, and the junction held 8 bases outside the gene matches.

The chain has TRBV11-1 and TRBJ2-7; D is undetermined. V was clipped by 4 bases and J by 3 bases, with 4 bases between them. This CDR3 contains 11 residues. Germline V CDR1 and CDR2: SGHAT, FQDESV (reference sequence). The CDR3 is CASSSLYEQYF. For the CDR3, the DNA is TGTGCCAGCAGCTCCCTCTACGAGCAGTACTTC.

The chain joins TRBV24-1 to TRBJ2-2; 10 bases are a match to TRBD2. Looked up from germline, CDR1 is KGHDR and CDR2 is SFDVKD. The CDR3 is 16 residues long. After removal of 6 bases from V and 5 bases from J, the junction contained 8 bases not matched to a gene. CDR3 nucleotides: TGTGCCACCAGTCGCACTAGCGGGATAGGGACCGGGGAGCTGTTTTTT. Protein sequence: CATSRTSGIGTGELFF.

The chain couples TRBV9 to TRBJ2-1, with 8 bases lining up with TRBD2. V trimming: 3 bases; J trimming: 5 bases; junction bases outside the gene matches: 4. This CDR3 comprises 14 residues. Germline assignment: CDR1 SGDLS and CDR2 YYNGEE. The DNA for the CDR3 is TGTGCCAGCAGCGCGGTAGCGGGAAACAATGAGCAGTTCTTC. Translating gives CASSAVAGNNEQFF.

The chain carries TRBV28 and TRBJ2-4, with TRBD1 matching over 10 bases. CDR3 size: 15 residues. Trimming at V came to 2 bases and at J to 7 bases, leaving 5 bases not matched to a gene. Per the germline V gene, CDR1 is MDHEN and CDR2 is SYDVKM. The DNA of the CDR3 is TGTGCCAGCAGTTTACAAAGACAGGGGGCGAACATTCAGTACTTC. Residues: CASSLQRQGANIQYF.

The chain uses TRBV6-5 and TRBJ2-7; D possibly corresponds to TRBD1 (6 bases). The CDR3 is 15 amino acids. Trimming removed 5 bases from V and 3 bases from J, with 17 bases in between. CDR1 MNHEY and CDR2 SVGAGI come from the germline V gene. Here the CDR3 reads CASSLRPEGDYEQYF. The CDR3 nucleotides read TGTGCCAGCAGTCTTCGACCAGAGGGGGACTACGAGCAGTACTTC.

CDR3 nucleotide sequence: TGTGCCAGCAGCCGGCTAGCCGGCAACGATGAGCAGTTCTTC. Its protein product is CASSRLAGNDEQFF. The chain combines TRBV3-1 (or the pseudogene TRBV3-2) with TRBJ2-1; TRBD2 might be the D (5 bases). The V and J ends lost 4 bases and 8 bases respectively, with 15 bases between them. Per germline, CDR1 LGHDT and CDR2 YNNKEL (reference sequence). The CDR3 totals 14 residues.

The chain uses TRBV18 and TRBJ1-5, with TRBD1 identical over 9 bases. V was clipped by 3 bases and J by 2 bases; unmatched bases: 5. The germline V gene encodes CDR1 KGHSH and CDR2 LQKENI. The CDR3 contains 16 residues. DNA of the CDR3: TGTGCCAGCTCACCTACGACAGGGGGAGGCAATCAGCCCCAGCATTTT. Protein sequence: CASSPTTGGGNQPQHF.

The chain employs TRBV5-4 and TRBJ2-7, with D possibly matching TRBD2 (6 bases). The V gene lost 4 bases and the J gene lost 7 bases, with 24 bases spanning the gap. Germline CDR1 is SGHNT and CDR2 is YYREEE (reference sequence). This CDR3 spans 16 amino acids. CDR3 residues: CASSQMLGGAPSEQYF. As DNA, the CDR3 is TGTGCCAGCAGCCAAATGCTGGGGGGAGCCCCGTCAGAGCAGTACTTC.

This chain connects TRBV3-1 (or the pseudogene TRBV3-2) to TRBJ2-5; 7 bases align to TRBD1. The CDR3 sequence is 13 residues long. The germline V gene encodes CDR1 LGHDT and CDR2 YNNKEL (reference sequence). Unmatched junction bases numbered 8, after V lost 11 bases and J lost 2 bases. In nucleotides, the CDR3 is TGTGCCGCTACCGGACAGGTTCAAGAGACCCAGTACTTC. Protein sequence: CAATGQVQETQYF.

The chain employs TRBV11-2 and TRBJ1-2; the D is unclear. V was shortened by 3 bases and J by 4 bases, with 9 bases between the two germline ends. Germline V gene sequence: CDR1 SGHAT, CDR2 FQNNGV. The CDR3 is 13 residues long. The CDR3 sequence: CASSFDMTYGYTF. CDR3 in DNA: TGTGCCAGCAGCTTCGACATGACCTATGGCTACACCTTC.

The chain is built from TRBV4-1 and TRBJ1-4; D not certain. This CDR3 has 14 amino acids. Trimming removed 4 bases at V and 4 bases at J, with 10 bases between. CDR1 is MGHRA and CDR2 is YSYEKL in the germline V gene. The CDR3 DNA sequence: TGCGCCAGCAGCCCACTAGGACTTAATGAAAAACTGTTTTTT. Its translation is CASSPLGLNEKLFF.

The chain links TRBV6-5 to TRBJ2-3; 10 bases fit TRBD1. Germline trimming cut 6 bases from V and 3 bases from J; bases unmatched to any gene: 3. CDR1 and CDR2 (germline): MNHEY, SVGAGI. The CDR3 sequence is 14 residues long. CDR3 DNA: TGTGCCAGCAGGCAGGGACAGGGGACAGATACGCAGTATTTT. This translates into CASRQGQGTDTQYF.

The chain employs TRBV28 and TRBJ1-4; no clear D gene. V shed 6 bases and J shed 10 bases, with 9 bases lying between them. This CDR3 region has 11 residues. Germline CDR1 and CDR2: MDHEN and SYDVKM. The CDR3 DNA sequence: TGTGCCAGCAGGGCTACAGCAAAACTGTTTTTT. Protein: CASRATAKLFF.

The V gene is TRBV5-4, the J gene TRBJ2-7; 13 bases align to TRBD2. The CDR3 extends over 16 amino acids. The germline gives CDR1 SGHNT, CDR2 YYREEE (reference sequence). V lost 4 bases and J lost 7; bases outside the gene matches: 11. The CDR3 DNA sequence: TGTGCCAGCAGCGTTGGTGGGACTAGCGGGATATTGGAGCAGTACTTC. This gives the protein CASSVGGTSGILEQYF.

V is TRBV28 and J is TRBJ2-7; D is possibly TRBD2 (6 bases). Germline V gives CDR1 MDHEN, CDR2 SYDVKM. Trimming pared 6 bases from V and 0 bases from J, leaving 18 bases between. The CDR3 runs 16 residues. Here the CDR3 reads CASSPVGSGFSYEQYF. CDR3 DNA: TGTGCCAGCAGCCCAGTTGGTAGCGGCTTCTCCTACGAGCAGTACTTC.

The V call is TRBV6-5, the J call TRBJ1-5; 7 bases align to TRBD1. The germline V gene encodes CDR1 MNHEY and CDR2 SVGAGI. V lost 6 bases to trimming and J lost 2 bases; unmatched junction nucleotides: 4. The CDR3 contains 14 residues. The CDR3 nucleotides are TGTGCCAGCAGGGAGGGGGCTGGCAATCAGCCCCAGCATTTT. Protein sequence: CASREGAGNQPQHF.

The genes are TRBV7-9 and TRBJ2-1; 10 bases map to TRBD2. Trimming cost V 1 base and J 9 bases; bases outside gene matches: 9. The length of the CDR3 is 16 residues. Germline V gives CDR1 SEHNR, CDR2 FQNEAQ (reference sequence). The CDR3 reads CASSLEAGGPVGEQFF. The CDR3 nucleotides read TGTGCCAGCAGCTTAGAAGCGGGAGGGCCAGTGGGTGAGCAGTTCTTC. Together with reference TRBV7-9 and TRBJ2-1, the CDR3 gives the full variable domain: DTGVSQNPRHKITKRGQNVTFRCDPISEHNRLYWYRQTLGQGPEFLTYFQNEAQLEKSRLLSDRFSAERPKGSFSTLEIQRTEQGDSAMYLCASSLEAGGPVGEQFFGPGTRLTVL.

The V gene is TRBV18, the J gene TRBJ1-1; perhaps TRBD1 as D (6 bases). Germline-derived CDR1 and CDR2 are KGHSH and LQKENI. The length of the CDR3 is 13 residues. Trimming left V 4 bases short and J 0 bases short, with 6 bases between. The CDR3 DNA sequence: TGTGCCAGCTCACGGACAGTGAACACTGAAGCTTTCTTT. It translates to CASSRTVNTEAFF.

The chain couples TRBV6-5 to TRBJ1-2; possibly TRBD1 for D (5 bases). Germline V gene sequence: CDR1 MNHEY, CDR2 SVGAGI. Trimming took 7 bases from V and 3 from J, leaving 15 bases between them. The CDR3 length is 14 residues. CDR3 residues: CASNRQKGDYGYTF. In DNA form, the CDR3 reads TGTGCCAGCAACCGACAGAAAGGAGACTATGGCTACACCTTC.

The V call is TRBV5-4, the J call TRBJ1-2; TRBD1 matches 9 bases. Trimming at V came to 2 bases and at J to 7 bases, leaving 3 bases not matched to a gene. Germline V gene lookup returns CDR1 SGHNT and CDR2 YYREEE (reference sequence). This CDR3 has 13 amino acids. The CDR3 protein is CASSFGTGLGYTF. In DNA form, the CDR3 reads TGTGCCAGCAGCTTTGGGACAGGGCTTGGCTACACCTTC.

The genes are TRBV19 and TRBJ2-5; TRBD2 matches at 12 bases. The CDR3 has 15 residues. Germline trimming cut 3 bases from V and 4 bases from J; bases unmatched to any gene: 3. CDR1 is LNHDA, CDR2 SQIVND, per germline (reference sequence). CDR3 sequence (DNA): TGTGCCAGTAGTATCATGACTAGCGGGAGAGAGACCCAGTACTTC. Translated: CASSIMTSGRETQYF.

The V call is TRBV4-1, the J call TRBJ2-7; 8 bases agree with TRBD1. Germline lookup yields CDR1 MGHRA and CDR2 YSYEKL. V dropped 4 bases and J dropped 1; count of bases not matched to a gene: 9. This CDR3 has 16 amino acids. The CDR3 region has the DNA TGCGCCAGCAGCCCACCGGGACAGGCTAAATCCTACGAGCAGTACTTC. It specifies CASSPPGQAKSYEQYF.

The V and J genes are TRBV13 and TRBJ2-1; 9 bases map to TRBD2. The V gene's germline CDR1 is PRHDT and CDR2 FYEKMQ (reference sequence). The CDR3 is 17 residues long. V shed 5 bases and J 4 bases; nucleotides not matched to a gene: 12. CDR3 nucleotide sequence: TGTGCCAGCAGCCCCCCAACAACTAGCGGGCGGTACAATGAGCAGTTCTTC. Translated, it gives CASSPPTTSGRYNEQFF. Supplemented by reference TRBV13 and TRBJ2-1, the full variable domain reads AAGVIQSPRHLIKEKRETATLKCYPIPRHDTVYWYQQGPGQDPQFLISFYEKMQSDKGSIPDRFSAQQFSDYHSELNMSSLELGDSALYFCASSPPTTSGRYNEQFFGPGTRLTVL.

The rearrangement uses TRBV19 and TRBJ1-5; a possible D gene is TRBD1 (6 bases). With 1 base removed from V and 0 bases from J, the gap between germline ends came to 10 bases. Germline lookup yields CDR1 LNHDA and CDR2 SQIVND (reference sequence). The CDR3 runs to 16 residues. The CDR3 bases are TGTGCCAGTAGTATAGTCAGGGGTTATAGCAATCAGCCCCAGCATTTT. Translated: CASSIVRGYSNQPQHF. The whole variable domain, filled in from reference TRBV19 and TRBJ1-5, reads DGGITQSPKYLFRKEGQNVTLSCEQNLNHDAMYWYRQDPGQGLRLIYYSQIVNDFQKGDIAEGYSVSREKKESFPLTVTSAQKNPTAFYLCASSIVRGYSNQPQHFGDGTRLSIL.

This rearrangement joins TRBV27 to TRBJ2-3; 10 nucleotides line up with TRBD2. CDR3 size: 13 residues. V dropped 8 bases and J dropped 2; count of bases not matched to a gene: 1. Germline assignment: CDR1 MNHEY and CDR2 SMNVEV (reference sequence). CDR3 in amino acids: CASGTSDTDTQYF. The DNA for the CDR3 is TGTGCCAGCGGGACTAGCGACACAGATACGCAGTATTTT.